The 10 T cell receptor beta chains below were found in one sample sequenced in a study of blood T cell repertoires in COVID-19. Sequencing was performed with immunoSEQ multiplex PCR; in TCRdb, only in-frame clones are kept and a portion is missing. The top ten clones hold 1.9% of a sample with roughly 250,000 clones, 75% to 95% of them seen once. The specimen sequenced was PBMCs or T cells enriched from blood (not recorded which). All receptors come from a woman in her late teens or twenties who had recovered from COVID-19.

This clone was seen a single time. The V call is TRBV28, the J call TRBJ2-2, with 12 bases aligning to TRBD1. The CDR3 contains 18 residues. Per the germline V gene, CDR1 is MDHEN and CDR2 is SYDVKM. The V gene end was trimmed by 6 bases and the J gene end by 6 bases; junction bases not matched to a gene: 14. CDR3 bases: TGTGCCAGCAGCCCACTGGGGACAGGGGGCAGGAGGGCCGGGGAGCTGTTTTTT. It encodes CASSPLGTGGRRAGELFF.

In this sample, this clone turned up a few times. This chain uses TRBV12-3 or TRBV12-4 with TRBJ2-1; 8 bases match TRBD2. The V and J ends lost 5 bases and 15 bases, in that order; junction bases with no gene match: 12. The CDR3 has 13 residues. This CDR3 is CASSPPTSGPLFF. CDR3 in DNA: TGTGCCAGCAGTCCGCCCACTAGCGGTCCGTTGTTCTTC.

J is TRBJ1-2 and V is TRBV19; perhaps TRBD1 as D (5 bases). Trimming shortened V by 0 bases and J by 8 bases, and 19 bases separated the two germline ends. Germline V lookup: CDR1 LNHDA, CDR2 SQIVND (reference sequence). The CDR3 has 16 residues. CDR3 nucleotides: TGTGCCAGTAGTATAGACAGGTCGACGGGGGATTACGGCTACACCTTC. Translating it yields CASSIDRSTGDYGYTF.

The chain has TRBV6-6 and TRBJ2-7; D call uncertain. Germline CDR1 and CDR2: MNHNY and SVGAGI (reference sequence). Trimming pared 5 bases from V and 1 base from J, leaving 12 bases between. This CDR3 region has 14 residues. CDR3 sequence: CASSPDWMSYEQYF. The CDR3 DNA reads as TGTGCCAGCAGTCCCGACTGGATGTCCTACGAGCAGTACTTC.

The CDR3 reads CASSSGTGSPGYGYTF. CDR3 coding DNA: TGCGCCAGCAGCTCTGGGACAGGGAGCCCTGGCTATGGCTACACCTTC. V usage is TRBV5-1 and J usage is TRBJ1-2; 9 bases align to TRBD1. The germline V gene encodes CDR1 SGHRS and CDR2 YFSETQ. The CDR3 spans 16 residues. Trimming at V came to 3 bases and at J to 4 bases, leaving 10 bases not matched to a gene.

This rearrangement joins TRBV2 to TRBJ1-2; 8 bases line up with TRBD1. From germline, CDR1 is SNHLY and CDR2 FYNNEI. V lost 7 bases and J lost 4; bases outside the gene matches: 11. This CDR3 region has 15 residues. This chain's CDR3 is CASKLGQGSAYGYTF. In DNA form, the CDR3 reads TGTGCCAGCAAACTTGGACAGGGTAGTGCCTATGGCTACACCTTC.

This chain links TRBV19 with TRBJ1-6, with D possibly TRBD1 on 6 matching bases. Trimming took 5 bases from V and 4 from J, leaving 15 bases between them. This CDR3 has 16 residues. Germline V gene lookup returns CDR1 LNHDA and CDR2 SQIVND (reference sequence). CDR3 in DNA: TGTGCCAGTAGTGTCCCCAACAGGGATTATAATTCACCCCTCCACTTT. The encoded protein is CASSVPNRDYNSPLHF.

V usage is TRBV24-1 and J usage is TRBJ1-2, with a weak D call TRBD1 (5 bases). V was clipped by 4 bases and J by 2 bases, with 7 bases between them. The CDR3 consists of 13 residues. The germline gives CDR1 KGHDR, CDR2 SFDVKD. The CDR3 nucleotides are TGTGCCACCAGTGAGTCAGGGAACTATGGCTACACCTTC. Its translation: CATSESGNYGYTF.

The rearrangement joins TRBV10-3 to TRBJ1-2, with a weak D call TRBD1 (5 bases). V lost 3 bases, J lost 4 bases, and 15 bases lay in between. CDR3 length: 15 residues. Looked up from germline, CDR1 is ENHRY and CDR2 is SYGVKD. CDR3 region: CAISEKGARSYGYTF. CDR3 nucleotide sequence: TGTGCCATCAGTGAAAAAGGGGCAAGGAGCTATGGCTACACCTTC.

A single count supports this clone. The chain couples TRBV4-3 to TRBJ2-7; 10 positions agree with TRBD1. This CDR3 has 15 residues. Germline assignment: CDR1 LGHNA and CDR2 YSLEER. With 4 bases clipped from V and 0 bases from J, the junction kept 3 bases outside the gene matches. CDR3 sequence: CASSLGQGSSYEQYF. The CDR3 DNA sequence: TGCGCCAGCAGCCTGGGACAGGGGAGCTCCTACGAGCAGTACTTC.